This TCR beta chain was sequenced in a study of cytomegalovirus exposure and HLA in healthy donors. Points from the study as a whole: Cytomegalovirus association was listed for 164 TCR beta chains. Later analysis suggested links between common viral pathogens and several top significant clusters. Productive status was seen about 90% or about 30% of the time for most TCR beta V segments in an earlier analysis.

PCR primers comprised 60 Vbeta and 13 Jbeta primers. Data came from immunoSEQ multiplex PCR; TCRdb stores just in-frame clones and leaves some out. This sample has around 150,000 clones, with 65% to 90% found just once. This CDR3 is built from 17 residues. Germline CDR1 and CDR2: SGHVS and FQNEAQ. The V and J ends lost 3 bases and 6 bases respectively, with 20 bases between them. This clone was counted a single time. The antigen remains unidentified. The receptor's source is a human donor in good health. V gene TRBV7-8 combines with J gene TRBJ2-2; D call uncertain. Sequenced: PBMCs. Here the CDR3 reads CASSFLLGLSSAGELFF. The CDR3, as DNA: TGTGCCAGCAGCTTTCTCCTGGGCCTGAGTTCGGCCGGGGAGCTGTTTTTT.